These 31 T cell receptor beta chains came from one sample sequenced in a study of identical twins. A single record per CDR3 protein comes from TCRdb applying MiXCR to the 5' RACE reads. The sample consists of hundreds of thousands of distinct CDR3 sequences, approximately 9% of them appearing once. A further study also used this sample, focusing on yellow fever vaccine responses in identical twins.

The specimen sequenced was PBMCs. These TCRs come from a woman between 18 and 30 years old in good health.

This clonotype was counted only a few times. The rearrangement joins TRBV12-3 or TRBV12-4 to TRBJ2-3, with 8 bases fitting TRBD2. The CDR3 spans 16 residues. The V segment lost 6 bases and the J segment 2 bases; nucleotides outside the gene matches: 10. CDR3 in DNA: TGTGCCAGCAGCCCGGGACTAGGCTTTCCCACAGATACGCAGTATTTT. This codes for CASSPGLGFPTDTQYF.

This clonotype was counted between two and nine times. The V and J genes are TRBV18 and TRBJ2-7; D gene unclear. The CDR3 loop spans 13 amino acids. The germline V gene has CDR1 KGHSH and CDR2 LQKENI. Trimming took off 1 base at V and 1 base at J, with 5 bases between the two ends. CDR3 DNA: TGTGCCAGCTCACCACAGGAATCCTACGAGCAGTACTTC. Translation gives CASSPQESYEQYF.

V usage is TRBV6-2 or TRBV6-3 and J usage is TRBJ2-1; the D is unclear. CDR3 length: 14 residues. Looked up from germline, CDR1 is MNHEY and CDR2 is SVGEGT. Trimming stripped 2 bases from V and 4 bases from J, with 9 bases between. The CDR3 loop reads CASSYIRLYNEQFF. CDR3 coding DNA: TGTGCCAGCAGTTACATCCGACTGTACAATGAGCAGTTCTTC.

This clonotype has just a few counts. The chain employs TRBV6-6 and TRBJ2-1, with 7 nucleotides matching TRBD1. Germline lookup yields CDR1 MNHNY and CDR2 SVGAGI (reference sequence). The V gene end was trimmed by 10 bases and the J gene end by 2 bases; junction bases not matched to a gene: 5. This CDR3 is 13 amino acids long. Here the CDR3 reads CATRTGAYNEQFF. The CDR3 DNA reads TGTGCCACCAGGACAGGCGCCTACAATGAGCAGTTCTTC.

This clonotype was counted many times. The V and J genes are TRBV5-1 and TRBJ2-5, with a weak D call TRBD2 (6 bases). The V gene's germline CDR1 is SGHRS and CDR2 YFSETQ. Trimming took 2 bases from V and 5 from J, leaving 7 bases between them. This CDR3 is built from 12 residues. The CDR3 reads CASSFSGETQYF. Written as DNA, the CDR3 is TGCGCCAGCAGCTTCAGCGGGGAGACCCAGTACTTC.

The chain has TRBV10-2 and TRBJ2-1; TRBD2 matches at 9 bases. The germline CDR1 and CDR2 sequences are WSHSY and SAAADI. V lost 3 bases to trimming and J lost 6 bases; unmatched junction nucleotides: 6. There are 15 residues in the CDR3. CDR3 in DNA: TGCGCCAGCAGTGATCCGGGACTAGCCCTCAATGAGCAGTTCTTC. As protein: CASSDPGLALNEQFF.

This clonotype was found a few times. The chain couples TRBV4-3 to TRBJ2-3; unclear D gene. The CDR3 has 15 amino acids. In germline, CDR1 is LGHNA, CDR2 YSLEER. V shed 0 bases and J shed 2 bases, with 9 bases lying between them. The CDR3 region is CASSQDGKFTDTQYF. Written as DNA, the CDR3 is TGCGCCAGCAGCCAAGATGGGAAATTCACAGATACGCAGTATTTT.

This clonotype was detected a few times. The gene calls are TRBV5-1 and TRBJ1-1; D remains ambiguous. CDR3 length: 14 amino acids. V lost 7 bases and J 0 bases, leaving 13 bases between the germline ends. CDR1 is SGHRS, CDR2 YFSETQ, per germline. CDR3 sequence reads: CASRPGGVNTEAFF. CDR3 nucleotide sequence: TGCGCCAGCCGTCCGGGCGGGGTGAACACTGAAGCTTTCTTT.

In this sample, this clonotype turned up a few times. The V call is TRBV3-1, the J call TRBJ2-6; TRBD1 is a possible D gene (5 bases). V was trimmed by 4 bases and J by 0 bases, leaving 13 bases between them. Germline loops: CDR1 LGHDT, CDR2 YNNKEL (reference sequence). The CDR3 extends over 17 amino acids. CDR3 residues: CASSRDSPFSGANVLTF. CDR3 nucleotide sequence: TGTGCCAGCAGCCGAGACAGTCCATTCTCTGGGGCCAACGTCCTGACTTTC.

Many counts were recorded for this clonotype. The V call is TRBV6-5, the J call TRBJ2-1; D may be TRBD1 or TRBD2 (5 bases each). Germline-derived CDR1 and CDR2 are MNHEY and SVGAGI. The CDR3 is 15 amino acids. With 2 bases removed from V and 3 bases from J, the gap between germline ends came to 11 bases. Written as DNA, the CDR3 is TGTGCCAGCAGTTACGGGGACCAGGGCTACAATGAGCAGTTCTTC. Translated, it gives CASSYGDQGYNEQFF.

CDR3 coding DNA: TGTGCCAGCAGCTCACAGACTAGCGGGGACTTCTCCTACGAGCAGTACTTC. Amino acids: CASSSQTSGDFSYEQYF. The chain employs TRBV3-1 and TRBJ2-7, with 11 nucleotides matching TRBD2. The CDR3 is made up of 17 amino acids. The J segment lost 0 bases and the V segment lost 5 bases, leaving 9 bases of the junction unmatched. Germline V lookup: CDR1 LGHDT, CDR2 YNNKEL (reference sequence).

The J gene is TRBJ1-1, the V gene TRBV20-1; a weak D match, TRBD1 (5 bases). From germline, CDR1 is DFQATT and CDR2 SNEGSKA (reference sequence). Deletions cut 4 bases from V and 3 bases from J, with 18 bases between. This CDR3 spans 15 amino acids. CDR3 in amino acids: CSAKPPGGGDTEAFF. The CDR3 nucleotides are TGCAGTGCTAAACCCCCTGGGGGTGGGGACACTGAAGCTTTCTTT.

The chain combines TRBV28 with TRBJ2-7; TRBD2 might be the D (5 bases). V was pared by 6 bases and J by 6 bases, with 9 bases between. The CDR3 sequence is 11 residues long. Germline CDR1 reads MDHEN; CDR2 reads SYDVKM. The CDR3 protein is CASRRAGEQYF. CDR3 bases: TGTGCCAGCAGGAGGGCCGGCGAGCAGTACTTC.

The J gene is TRBJ1-3, the V gene TRBV11-2, with a weak D call TRBD1 (5 bases). Germline V gene sequence: CDR1 SGHAT, CDR2 FQNNGV. The V gene lost 0 bases and the J gene lost 3 bases, with 15 bases spanning the gap. The length of the CDR3 is 17 residues. CDR3 DNA: TGTGCCAGCAGCTTAGAGGTCGGAGGGGCGCGTGGAAACACCATATATTTT. Amino acid sequence: CASSLEVGGARGNTIYF.

This clonotype was seen a handful of times. This chain joins TRBV6-2 or TRBV6-3 and TRBJ1-1; D is undetermined. Germline loops: CDR1 MNHEY, CDR2 SVGEGT. The CDR3 runs 15 residues. V shed 0 bases and J shed 3 bases, with 11 bases lying between them. In DNA, the CDR3 is TGTGCCAGCAGTTACTCCCGGGGAGGGCACACTGAAGCTTTCTTT. It is translated as CASSYSRGGHTEAFF.

The table lists this clonotype with many counts. The chain links TRBV6-1 to TRBJ1-2, with D unresolved. Germline CDR1 MNHNS, CDR2 SASEGT. Deletions cut 6 bases from V and 3 bases from J, with 17 bases between. This CDR3 is built from 15 residues. CDR3 coding DNA: TGTGCCAGCAGCCCCGCCTATGGGGTGGACTATGGCTACACCTTC. Its protein is CASSPAYGVDYGYTF.

This clonotype was seen a few times. A much larger clone lies one base from this, so it may be a read error. The rearrangement joins TRBV7-2 to TRBJ2-7, with D uncertain. Germline CDR1 SGHTA, CDR2 FQGNSA. There are 12 residues in the CDR3. Trimming shortened V by 1 base and J by 4 bases, and 5 bases separated the two germline ends. The chain's CDR3 is CASSLVWYEQYF. CDR3 sequence (DNA): TGTGCCAGCAGCTTAGTGTGGTACGAGCAGTACTTC.

This clonotype turned up a few times. The chain couples TRBV6-5 to TRBJ1-5; possibly TRBD1 for D (5 bases). Germline V lookup: CDR1 MNHEY, CDR2 SVGAGI. Trimming left V 2 bases short and J 0 bases short, with 11 bases between. The CDR3 is made up of 16 amino acids. As DNA, the CDR3 is TGTGCCAGCAGTTACGGGGGTAGGAATAGCAATCAGCCCCAGCATTTT. This encodes CASSYGGRNSNQPQHF.

The table lists this clonotype with a few counts. The chain couples TRBV6-2 or TRBV6-3 to TRBJ2-1; D remains ambiguous. The V end lost 11 bases, the J end lost 7 bases, and 18 bases lay between the germline ends. The length of the CDR3 is 13 residues. From germline, CDR1 is MNHEY and CDR2 SVGEGT. CDR3 sequence (DNA): TGTGCCTGCCGACGGCCTCAGCCAAATGAGCAGTTCTTC. Translation gives CACRRPQPNEQFF.

This chain joins TRBV6-2 or TRBV6-3 and TRBJ2-1, with a possible D match to TRBD2 (5 bases). Germline V gives CDR1 MNHEY, CDR2 SVGEGT. The CDR3 covers 16 residues. V was trimmed by 1 base and J by 0 bases, leaving 10 bases between them. The CDR3 DNA is TGTGCCAGCAGTTACTATTCGGGGATCTCCTACAATGAGCAGTTCTTC. It is translated as CASSYYSGISYNEQFF.

The J gene is TRBJ1-1, the V gene TRBV20-1, with TRBD1 identical over 11 bases. V was clipped by 5 bases and J by 8 bases; unmatched bases: 7. This CDR3 has 13 amino acids. Germline CDR1 reads DFQATT; CDR2 reads SNEGSKA (reference sequence). CDR3 DNA sequence: TGCAGTGCTGGGGACAGGGGGGTTCCAGAAGCTTTCTTT. Its protein is CSAGDRGVPEAFF.

This clonotype was seen a few times. The CDR3 loop is CASRLSPTYEQYF. The CDR3 coding sequence is TGTGCCAGCAGACTAAGCCCTACCTACGAGCAGTACTTC. The chain uses TRBV27 and TRBJ2-7; D remains unclear. This CDR3 contains 13 residues. Germline V lookup: CDR1 MNHEY, CDR2 SMNVEV (reference sequence). V was shortened by 6 bases and J by 2 bases, with 11 bases between the two germline ends.

This clonotype appeared many times. The genes are TRBV6-5 and TRBJ2-5; TRBD2 matches at 9 bases. Per germline, CDR1 MNHEY and CDR2 SVGAGI. The CDR3 consists of 16 residues. V lost 4 bases, J lost 1 base, and 7 bases stayed unmatched. The CDR3 DNA is TGTGCCAGCAGTTTTGCGGGGGGGAGAACCCAAGAGACCCAGTACTTC. It encodes CASSFAGGRTQETQYF.

In this sample, this clonotype turned up a few times. This CDR3 is CASSLAGKGTDYTDTQYF. The CDR3, as DNA: TGTGCCAGCAGCTTAGCGGGGAAAGGGACGGATTACACAGATACGCAGTATTTT. V is TRBV11-1 and J is TRBJ2-3; the D gene could be TRBD1 or TRBD2 (5 bases each). The germline V gene encodes CDR1 SGHAT and CDR2 FQDESV (reference sequence). V was cut by 0 bases and J by 2 bases, with 18 bases left in between. The CDR3 runs to 18 residues.

This clonotype was seen repeatedly, ten times or more. This chain uses TRBV6-1 with TRBJ1-1; D uncertain. CDR3 length: 13 residues. Germline-derived CDR1 and CDR2 are MNHNS and SASEGT. Trimming took off 5 bases at V and 5 bases at J, with 12 bases between the two ends. CDR3 protein: CASSPWGGTEAFF. The DNA for the CDR3 is TGTGCCAGCAGTCCCTGGGGTGGAACTGAAGCTTTCTTT.

This clonotype was detected a few times. DNA for the CDR3: TGTGCCAGCAGCCCCACGACAGGGAGCAATTCACCCCTCCACTTT. It is translated as CASSPTTGSNSPLHF. The V call is TRBV6-1, the J call TRBJ1-6; TRBD1 matches 7 bases. The CDR3 has 15 amino acids. Germline-derived CDR1 and CDR2 are MNHNS and SASEGT. With 6 bases clipped from V and 7 bases from J, the junction kept 9 bases outside the gene matches.

This clonotype has a count of ten or more. The CDR3 region is CASSPGQGDHNEQFF. The CDR3 DNA reads TGTGCCAGCAGTCCCGGACAGGGCGACCACAATGAGCAGTTCTTC. The rearrangement links TRBV12-3 or TRBV12-4 to TRBJ2-1, with TRBD1 matching 8 bases. Trimming removed 5 bases from V and 5 bases from J; junction bases left unmatched: 8. The CDR3 spans 15 residues.

This clonotype was seen more than once but under ten times. V usage is TRBV12-3 or TRBV12-4 and J usage is TRBJ2-7; TRBD2 is a possible D gene (5 bases). V was shortened by 7 bases and J by 6 bases, with 13 bases between the two germline ends. This CDR3 region has 12 residues. This chain's CDR3 is CASTPRRGEQYF. The CDR3, as DNA: TGTGCCAGCACTCCCCGTCGGGGCGAGCAGTACTTC.

Written as DNA, the CDR3 is TGTGCCAGCAGTCGCGGGGGGGGGCAGTACGAGCAGTACTTC. The encoded protein is CASSRGGGQYEQYF. This chain joins TRBV2 and TRBJ2-7; 9 bases line up with TRBD2. There are 14 residues in the CDR3. Unmatched junction bases numbered 6, after V lost 5 bases and J lost 4 bases. From germline, CDR1 is SNHLY and CDR2 FYNNEI.

This clonotype was seen only a few times. The chain is built from TRBV29-1 and TRBJ2-7, with D possibly being TRBD2 (5 bases). The V gene's germline CDR1 is SQVTM and CDR2 ANQGSEA. The CDR3 is 13 amino acids. Between the trimmed V and J ends, which lost 1 base and 3 bases, there was a span of 10 bases. This CDR3 reads CSVEGASNYEQYF. The CDR3 nucleotides read TGCAGCGTTGAAGGCGCTAGCAACTACGAGCAGTACTTC.

This clonotype was picked up a small number of times. V usage is TRBV11-2 and J usage is TRBJ2-1, with 10 bases identical to TRBD2. J lost 6 bases, V lost 1 base, and 3 bases had no gene match. Germline CDR1 and CDR2: SGHAT and FQNNGV. The CDR3 totals 15 residues. The CDR3: CASSLVAGGGNEQFF. The CDR3 coding sequence is TGTGCCAGCAGCTTAGTAGCGGGAGGAGGCAATGAGCAGTTCTTC.